Following are 25 T cell receptor beta chains from one sample sequenced in a study of T cell responses to AZD1222 COVID-19 vaccine. The assay was immunoSEQ multiplex PCR, and TCRdb's table has in-frame clones only and misses some. The data contain some 130,000 clones, around 86% of them singletons. The starting material was peripheral blood, obtained on day 0 of AZD1222 vaccination. The receptors shown here come from an adult in good health.

The rearrangement links TRBV4-3 to TRBJ1-1; maybe TRBD1 (5 bases). CDR3 length equals 13 residues. Germline V CDR1 and CDR2: LGHNA, YSLEER. Trimming pared 5 bases from V and 7 bases from J, leaving 14 bases between. The CDR3 loop reads CASSAKEGLEAFF. DNA for the CDR3: TGCGCCAGCAGCGCCAAAGAGGGACTTGAAGCTTTCTTT.

The chain has TRBV9 and TRBJ1-6; possible D gene TRBD1, 6 bases. Germline V gene lookup returns CDR1 SGDLS and CDR2 YYNGEE. Trimming took off 0 bases at V and 13 bases at J, with 11 bases between the two ends. This CDR3 contains 13 residues. In DNA form, the CDR3 reads TGTGCCAGCAGCGTAGACAGGGAAGCGCCCCTCCACTTT. Translating it yields CASSVDREAPLHF.

The J gene is TRBJ2-7, the V gene TRBV6-5; possibly TRBD1 for D (6 bases). Deletions cut 2 bases from V and 1 base from J, with 12 bases between. Per germline, CDR1 MNHEY and CDR2 SVGAGI. This CDR3 has 15 amino acids. CDR3 sequence reads: CASSYSRQGSYEQYF. CDR3 coding DNA: TGTGCCAGCAGTTACAGCCGGCAGGGGTCCTACGAGCAGTACTTC.

The chain couples TRBV18 to TRBJ1-2, with TRBD1 as a possible D gene (5 bases). V dropped 6 bases and J dropped 4 bases, with 15 bases sitting between them. In germline, CDR1 is KGHSH, CDR2 LQKENI. This CDR3 contains 14 residues. CDR3 in DNA: TGTGCCAGCTCGCCAGCGGGCCAGGGCTATGGCTACACCTTC. Translated, it gives CASSPAGQGYGYTF. Full variable domain (outside the CDR3, taken from reference TRBV18 and TRBJ1-2): NAGVMQNPRHLVRRRGQEARLRCSPMKGHSHVYWYRQLPEEGLKFMVYLQKENIIDESGMPKERFSAEFPKEGPSILRIQQVVRGDSAAYFCASSPAGQGYGYTFGSGTRLTVV.

The chain recombines TRBV2 with TRBJ1-2; D not certain. The CDR3 is 13 residues long. Germline CDR1 is SNHLY and CDR2 is FYNNEI. V shed 8 bases and J shed 6 bases, with 16 bases lying between them. The CDR3 here is CASPEGGVHGYTF. The DNA for the CDR3 is TGTGCCAGCCCCGAGGGCGGGGTCCATGGCTACACCTTC.

This clone has only one observation. The chain has TRBV7-2 and TRBJ1-1; D uncertain. The germline CDR1 and CDR2 sequences are SGHTA and FQGNSA. The CDR3 consists of 14 residues. V lost 5 bases and J 1 base, leaving 11 bases between the germline ends. The DNA of the CDR3 is TGTGCCAGCAGCCCGCCGGGATGGAACACTGAAGCTTTCTTT. Translated, it gives CASSPPGWNTEAFF. The full variable domain, in which reference TRBV7-2 and TRBJ1-1 provide the parts outside the CDR3, is GAGVSQSPSNKVTEKGKDVELRCDPISGHTALYWYRQSLGQGLEFLIYFQGNSAPDKSGLPSDRFSAERTGGSVSTLTIQRTQQEDSAVYLCASSPPGWNTEAFFGQGTRLTVV.

This clone occurred once. The chain employs TRBV29-1 and TRBJ1-1; D is unclear. The CDR3 is 13 residues long. Germline-derived CDR1 and CDR2 are SQVTM and ANQGSEA. With 7 bases removed from V and 8 bases from J, the gap between germline ends came to 20 bases. This CDR3 is CSAQRTSSFEAFF. The CDR3 DNA follows: TGCAGCGCCCAGAGGACCTCTTCCTTCGAAGCTTTCTTT.

This clone has only one observation. V and J are TRBV5-1 and TRBJ2-5; unclear D gene. V lost 0 bases and J lost 9, with 12 bases in between. The CDR3 consists of 13 residues. Germline lookup yields CDR1 SGHRS and CDR2 YFSETQ. The chain's CDR3 is CASSLDWRLAQYF. DNA of the CDR3: TGCGCCAGCAGCTTGGACTGGCGGTTGGCCCAGTACTTC.

The chain is built from TRBV10-3 and TRBJ2-2, with D maybe TRBD1 (5 bases). Germline V gene sequence: CDR1 ENHRY, CDR2 SYGVKD. V was pared by 2 bases and J by 6 bases, with 7 bases between. The CDR3 has 13 amino acids. DNA of the CDR3: TGTGCCATCAGTGAGCGACAGCCCGGGGAGCTGTTTTTT. Translating gives CAISERQPGELFF.

The table lists this clone with a few counts. The genes are TRBV5-4 and TRBJ1-6; D not resolved. This CDR3 comprises 14 residues. Trimming took off 5 bases at V and 4 bases at J, with 10 bases between the two ends. Per the germline V gene, CDR1 is SGHNT and CDR2 is YYREEE (reference sequence). DNA for the CDR3: TGTGCCAGCAGATACCGGGAATATAATTCACCCCTCCACTTT. Translation: CASRYREYNSPLHF.

V and J are TRBV7-9 and TRBJ2-3; D call uncertain. The CDR3 loop spans 15 amino acids. Trimming shortened V by 1 base and J by 0 bases, and 8 bases separated the two germline ends. Germline V gene sequence: CDR1 SEHNR, CDR2 FQNEAQ (reference sequence). The CDR3: CASSLESGSTDTQYF. The DNA for the CDR3 is TGTGCCAGCAGCTTAGAGTCAGGCAGCACAGATACGCAGTATTTT.

The chain uses TRBV5-1 and TRBJ1-1; D unclear. Per the germline V gene, CDR1 is SGHRS and CDR2 is YFSETQ. The CDR3 totals 14 residues. Trimming shortened V by 1 base and J by 1 base, and 8 bases separated the two germline ends. The CDR3 loop reads CASSLRAANTEAFF. The CDR3 DNA follows: TGCGCCAGCAGCTTGAGGGCGGCGAACACTGAAGCTTTCTTT.

This clone was observed a single time. The chain combines TRBV18 with TRBJ2-5; the D is unclear. The CDR3 totals 14 residues. The germline gives CDR1 KGHSH, CDR2 LQKENI. V lost 5 bases and J lost 5, with 15 bases in between. The CDR3 sequence: CASSFGLLTETQYF. The CDR3 DNA sequence: TGTGCCAGCTCATTTGGGCTCCTTACGGAGACCCAGTACTTC.

The V and J genes are TRBV21-1 and TRBJ2-7. TRBV21-1 is recorded as a pseudogene. This CDR3 is built from 15 residues. CDR3 region: CASSKALGSPYEQYF. The CDR3 DNA reads as TGTGCCAGCAGCAAAGCATTAGGCAGCCCCTACGAGCAGTACTTC.

The table lists this clone with a count of one. The chain couples TRBV2 to TRBJ1-2; D is perhaps TRBD1 (5 bases). Trimming stripped 4 bases from V and 4 bases from J, with 16 bases between. The CDR3 length is 15 residues. Germline V gene sequence: CDR1 SNHLY, CDR2 FYNNEI. The CDR3 region is CASSGGPFAFYGYTF. Here the CDR3 DNA reads TGTGCCAGCAGTGGGGGACCATTCGCTTTCTATGGCTACACCTTC.

This clone was observed a handful of times. Other DNA variants within this sample encode the same CDR3. The chain links TRBV5-1 to TRBJ2-3; unclear D gene. This CDR3 comprises 15 residues. The V end was cut by 1 base, the J end by 1 base, with 10 bases between. Germline CDR1 is SGHRS and CDR2 is YFSETQ. CDR3 region: CASSLNGGGTDTQYF. The CDR3 bases are TGCGCCAGCAGCTTGAATGGCGGAGGCACAGATACGCAGTATTTT.

The rearrangement links TRBV6-5 to TRBJ1-2, with 7 bases that match TRBD1. The CDR3 extends over 14 amino acids. Germline loops: CDR1 MNHEY, CDR2 SVGAGI. The V gene end was trimmed by 6 bases and the J gene end by 7 bases; junction bases not matched to a gene: 11. The CDR3 sequence: CASSKQLSGGGYTF. CDR3 coding DNA: TGTGCCAGCAGCAAACAACTCTCAGGGGGTGGCTACACCTTC.

The chain carries TRBV20-1 and TRBJ2-7; possibly TRBD2 for D (5 bases). This CDR3 has 11 residues. V gave up 6 bases and J gave up 2 bases, with 8 bases separating them. The V gene's germline CDR1 is DFQATT and CDR2 SNEGSKA (reference sequence). CDR3 in amino acids: CSAGAPYEQYF. The CDR3 DNA sequence: TGCAGTGCGGGAGCGCCCTACGAGCAGTACTTC.

The J gene is TRBJ1-1, the V gene TRBV9; tentatively, D is TRBD1 (6 bases). The CDR3 has 15 amino acids. Germline V gives CDR1 SGDLS, CDR2 YYNGEE. V was trimmed by 2 bases and J by 1 base, leaving 12 bases between them. The CDR3: CASSVGEGGNTEAFF. The CDR3 DNA is TGTGCCAGCAGCGTCGGAGAGGGGGGGAACACTGAAGCTTTCTTT.

CDR3 loop: CASSPGEQLNTEAFF. CDR3 sequence (DNA): TGTGCCAGCAGCCCGGGGGAACAGTTGAACACTGAAGCTTTCTTT. V and J are TRBV7-9 and TRBJ1-1, with a weak D call TRBD1 (5 bases). The CDR3 is made up of 15 amino acids. Per germline, CDR1 SEHNR and CDR2 FQNEAQ (reference sequence). Trimming cost V 5 bases and J 0 bases, with 13 bases left between them.

V gene TRBV5-1 combines with J gene TRBJ1-2; 7 nucleotides agree with TRBD1. Germline V gene lookup returns CDR1 SGHRS and CDR2 YFSETQ. J lost 3 bases, V lost 4 bases, and 15 bases had no gene match. The CDR3 has 17 residues. CDR3 protein: CASSTTTGIEDDYGYTF. The CDR3 DNA reads as TGCGCCAGCAGCACCACGACAGGGATTGAGGATGACTATGGCTACACCTTC. Drawing the rest from reference TRBV5-1 and TRBJ1-2, the complete variable domain is KAGVTQTPRYLIKTRGQQVTLSCSPISGHRSVSWYQQTPGQGLQFLFEYFSETQRNKGNFPGRFSGRQFSNSRSEMNVSTLELGDSALYLCASSTTTGIEDDYGYTFGSGTRLTVV.

The CDR3 is CASSPFGGNAAFF. In DNA form, the CDR3 reads TGTGCCAGCAGCCCGTTTGGCGGGAATGCAGCTTTCTTT. V is TRBV5-6 and J is TRBJ1-1; D gene uncertain. The V end lost 4 bases, the J end lost 10 bases, and 17 bases lay between the germline ends. Germline-derived CDR1 and CDR2 are SGHDT and YYEEEE. The CDR3 sequence is 13 residues long.

The chain combines TRBV6-5 with TRBJ2-7; 8 bases align to TRBD1. The germline CDR1 and CDR2 sequences are MNHEY and SVGAGI. V lost 2 bases to trimming and J lost 3 bases; unmatched junction nucleotides: 6. There are 15 residues in the CDR3. Written as DNA, the CDR3 is TGTGCCAGCAGTTACGCCGACAGGGGAATCTACGAGCAGTACTTC. It encodes CASSYADRGIYEQYF.

The table lists this clone with a count of one. V and J are TRBV29-1 and TRBJ1-1; 7 nucleotides match TRBD1. Germline values: CDR1 SQVTM, CDR2 ANQGSEA. V shed 6 bases, J shed 6 bases, and the junction held 7 bases outside the gene matches. This CDR3 comprises 12 residues. CDR3 nucleotides: TGCAGCGTGGTACAGGGGTGGGCTGAAGCTTTCTTT. Amino acids: CSVVQGWAEAFF.

Comment on this clone: Other DNA sequences in this specimen translate into the identical CDR3. This chain joins TRBV30 and TRBJ1-6; no clear D gene. This CDR3 has 13 amino acids. The V end lost 0 bases, the J end lost 7 bases, and 7 bases lay between the germline ends. CDR1 GTSNPN and CDR2 SVGIG come from the germline V gene (reference sequence). For the CDR3, the DNA is TGTGCCTGGAGTGTACTGGAGAATTCACCCCTCCACTTT. Amino acid sequence: CAWSVLENSPLHF.